This T cell receptor beta chain originates from a study of blood T cell repertoires in COVID-19. Study overall: T cells, B-cell-depleted T cells, or PBMCs supplied cDNA or gDNA.

The CDR3 covers 15 residues. V was cut by 10 bases and J by 0 bases, with 18 bases left in between. Looked up from germline, CDR1 is SNHLY and CDR2 is FYNNEI. In the study's own analysis: Counts of nucleated cells, estimated from reference gene primer amplification, were obtained. TCRdb's table, derived via immunoSEQ multiplex PCR, lists solely in-frame clones and lacks some. V, J and clone size are taken as reported in that table, and D and trimming were inferred from the DNA itself. The repertoire consists of about 120,000 clones, with 70% to 90% occurring once and the leading ten covering approximately 4.2%.

Sequences were obtained from peripheral blood. This sequence originates from a man aged 35 to 55 with acute or convalescent COVID-19. This rearrangement joins TRBV2 to TRBJ1-2; D not resolved. CDR3 nucleotide sequence: TGTGCCACTACCATGGCGAGGAGGTCTAACTATGGCTACACCTTC. Amino acids: CATTMARRSNYGYTF. Drawing the rest from reference TRBV2 and TRBJ1-2, the complete variable domain is EPEVTQTPSHQVTQMGQEVILRCVPISNHLYFYWYRQILGQKVEFLVSFYNNEISEKSEIFDDQFSVERPDGSNFTLKIRSTKLEDSAMYFCATTMARRSNYGYTFGSGTRLTVV.